The sequence of this T cell receptor beta chain was determined in a study of blood T cell repertoires in COVID-19. Study as a whole: Sources were T cells, B-cell-depleted T cells, or PBMCs; the material itself was cDNA or gDNA.

V shed 0 bases, J shed 4 bases, and the junction held 0 bases outside the gene matches. CDR3 size: 14 residues. Germline CDR1 reads MRHNA; CDR2 reads SNTAGT. Clinical histories supplied by participants themselves formed the basis of cohort assignment. As for this clone: The same CDR3 can be traced to other DNA sequences in this sample.

Clones were read by immunoSEQ multiplex PCR, and TCRdb kept only the in-frame ones, dropping some. The table records around 160,000 clones, around 87% of them present only once. Material: PBMCs or T cells enriched from blood (not recorded which). The TCR sequence derives from a woman between 25 and 40 years old with acute COVID-19. The rearrangement uses TRBV6-4 and TRBJ2-3, with 8 bases identical to TRBD1. CDR3 nucleotides: TGTGCCAGCAGTGACTCGACAGGGGCAGATACGCAGTATTTT. This codes for CASSDSTGADTQYF.